These 7 T cell receptor beta chains came from one sample sequenced in a study of blood T cell repertoires in COVID-19. The method was immunoSEQ multiplex PCR; TCRdb's version includes in-frame clones alone and lacks a portion of them. The table has about 150,000 clones, around nine tenths seen once. The sequencing sample was made of peripheral blood. These TCRs come from a man aged 50-60 years who had recovered from COVID-19.

This chain uses TRBV4-3 with TRBJ1-1, with TRBD1 identical over 9 bases. V was pared by 10 bases and J by 1 base, with 7 bases of the junction left unmatched. This CDR3 has 14 amino acids. Germline CDR1 reads LGHNA; CDR2 reads YSLEER. This chain's CDR3 is CANRGQGPNTEAFF. CDR3 bases: TGCGCCAACAGAGGACAGGGGCCGAACACTGAAGCTTTCTTT.

The chain has TRBV6-1 and TRBJ1-5; possibly TRBD1 for D (6 bases). Germline lookup yields CDR1 MNHNS and CDR2 SASEGT. The ends were cut back, 4 bases at V and 0 bases at J, with 19 bases in the middle. The CDR3 is made up of 18 amino acids. CDR3 region: CASSGTVGIDYSNQPQHF. The CDR3 coding sequence is TGTGCCAGCAGTGGGACAGTGGGGATAGATTATAGCAATCAGCCCCAGCATTTT.

The gene calls are TRBV7-8 and TRBJ2-2; 9 bases map to TRBD2. After removal of 1 base from V and 0 bases from J, the junction contained 6 bases not matched to a gene. Germline V gives CDR1 SGHVS, CDR2 FQNEAQ. This CDR3 contains 18 residues. CDR3 loop: CASSLEAGGWANTGELFF. The CDR3 coding sequence is TGTGCCAGCAGCTTAGAAGCGGGAGGCTGGGCGAACACCGGGGAGCTGTTTTTT. The complete variable domain, with remaining parts taken from reference TRBV7-8 and TRBJ2-2, reads GAGVSQSPRYKVAKRGQDVALRCDPISGHVSLFWYQQALGQGPEFLTYFQNEAQLDKSGLPSDRFFAERPEGSVSTLKIQRTQQEDSAVYLCASSLEAGGWANTGELFFGEGSRLTVL.

This clone was detected only once. The CDR3 DNA reads TGCGCCAGCAGTGAGTCGGGCAGGGGGGCTTACAATGAGCAGTTCTTC. Its protein product is CASSESGRGAYNEQFF. The chain links TRBV10-1 to TRBJ2-1, with D maybe TRBD1 (7 bases). Germline V CDR1 and CDR2: WNHNN, SYGVQD (reference sequence). The ends were cut back, 0 bases at V and 4 bases at J, with 13 bases in the middle. The CDR3 sequence is 16 residues long.

This chain connects TRBV27 to TRBJ1-2; 8 bases are shared with TRBD1. V shed 3 bases and J 5 bases; nucleotides not matched to a gene: 5. The CDR3 spans 14 residues. Germline lookup yields CDR1 MNHEY and CDR2 SMNVEV (reference sequence). The CDR3 region is CASSFIQGAYGYTF. Written as DNA, the CDR3 is TGTGCCAGCAGTTTCATTCAGGGGGCTTATGGCTACACCTTC.

The V call is TRBV19, the J call TRBJ2-7, with D perhaps matching TRBD1 (6 bases). The germline V and J ends were trimmed by 4 bases and 5 bases, with 12 bases remaining between them. The germline V gene encodes CDR1 LNHDA and CDR2 SQIVND (reference sequence). The CDR3 consists of 13 residues. As DNA, the CDR3 is TGTGCCAGTAGTACCCTCAGGGGAAACGAGCAGTACTTC. It yields the protein CASSTLRGNEQYF.

This chain links TRBV19 with TRBJ2-3; D may be TRBD2 (6 bases). In germline, CDR1 is LNHDA, CDR2 SQIVND (reference sequence). Trimming left V 3 bases short and J 0 bases short, with 10 bases between. CDR3 length: 15 residues. CDR3 in DNA: TGTGCCAGTAGTATCCTAGGGACTAGCACAGATACGCAGTATTTT. Its translation is CASSILGTSTDTQYF.